This T cell receptor (beta chain) derives from a study of shared clonotypes between healthy human individuals. Study-level background: Per donor, CD8 memory used one plate, CD8 naive used two, CD4 memory used three and CD4 naive used three.

As concerns this clone: Its antigen is not known.

Each subset's genomic DNA was split evenly across several immunoSEQ plates. Assay: immunoSEQ multiplex PCR; the TCRdb copy retains only in-frame clones and omits some. This sample has around 1.9 million clones, with around 95% found just once. Study-wide points: Represented diversity, genetic and exposure-history alike, was limited by few donors.

Germline values: CDR1 MNHNS, CDR2 SASEGT. V lost 5 bases and J lost 4, with 12 bases in between. The CDR3 consists of 14 residues. Naive CD8 cells, CD45RO-negative and positively selected for CCR7, excluded terminally differentiated effector memory CD45RA+ cells. The material sequenced was naive CD8+ T cells from PBMCs. The receptor comes from a man younger than 30 in good health. Some clones in this sample may be carry-over from other donors' samples. V gene TRBV6-1 combines with J gene TRBJ2-1; D not resolved. The CDR3 loop is CASSPGRKYNEQFF. CDR3 DNA sequence: TGTGCCAGCAGTCCCGGACGGAAATACAATGAGCAGTTCTTC.